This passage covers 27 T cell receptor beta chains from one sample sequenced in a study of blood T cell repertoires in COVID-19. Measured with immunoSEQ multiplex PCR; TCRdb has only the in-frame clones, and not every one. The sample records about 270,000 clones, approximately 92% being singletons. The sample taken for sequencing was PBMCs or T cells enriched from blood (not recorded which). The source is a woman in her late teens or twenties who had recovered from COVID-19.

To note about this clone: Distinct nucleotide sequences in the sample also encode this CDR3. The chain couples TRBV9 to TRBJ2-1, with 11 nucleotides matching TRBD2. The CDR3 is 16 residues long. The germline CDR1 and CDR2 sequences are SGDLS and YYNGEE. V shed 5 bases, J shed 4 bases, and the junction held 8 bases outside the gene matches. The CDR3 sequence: CASSVSGGASYNEQFF. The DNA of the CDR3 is TGTGCCAGCAGTGTTAGCGGGGGGGCAAGTTACAATGAGCAGTTCTTC.

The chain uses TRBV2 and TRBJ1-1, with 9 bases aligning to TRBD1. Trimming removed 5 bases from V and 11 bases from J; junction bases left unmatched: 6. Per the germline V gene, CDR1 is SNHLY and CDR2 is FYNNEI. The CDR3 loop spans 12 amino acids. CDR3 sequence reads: CASSLQGAHAFF. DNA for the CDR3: TGTGCCAGCAGTCTACAGGGGGCGCATGCTTTCTTT.

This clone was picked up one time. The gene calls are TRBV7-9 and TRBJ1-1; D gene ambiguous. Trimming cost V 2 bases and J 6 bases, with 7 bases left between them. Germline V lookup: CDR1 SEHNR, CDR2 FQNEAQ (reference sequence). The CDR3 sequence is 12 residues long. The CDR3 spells CASSLMRPEAFF. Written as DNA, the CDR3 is TGTGCCAGCAGCTTAATGAGGCCTGAAGCTTTCTTT. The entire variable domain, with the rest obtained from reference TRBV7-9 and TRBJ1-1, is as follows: DTGVSQNPRHKITKRGQNVTFRCDPISEHNRLYWYRQTLGQGPEFLTYFQNEAQLEKSRLLSDRFSAERPKGSFSTLEIQRTEQGDSAMYLCASSLMRPEAFFGQGTRLTVV.

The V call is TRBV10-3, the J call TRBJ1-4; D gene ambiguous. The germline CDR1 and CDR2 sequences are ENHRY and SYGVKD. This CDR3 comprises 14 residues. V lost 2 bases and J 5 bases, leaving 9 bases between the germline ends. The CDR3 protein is CAISERGSNEKLFF. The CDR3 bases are TGTGCCATCAGTGAGAGAGGGTCCAATGAAAAACTGTTTTTT.

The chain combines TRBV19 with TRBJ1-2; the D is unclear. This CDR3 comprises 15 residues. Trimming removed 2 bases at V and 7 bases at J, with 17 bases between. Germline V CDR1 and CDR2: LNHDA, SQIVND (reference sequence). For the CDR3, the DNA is TGTGCCAGTAGTATAAACAGTCGTTATAGTGGTGGCTACACCTTC. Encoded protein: CASSINSRYSGGYTF.

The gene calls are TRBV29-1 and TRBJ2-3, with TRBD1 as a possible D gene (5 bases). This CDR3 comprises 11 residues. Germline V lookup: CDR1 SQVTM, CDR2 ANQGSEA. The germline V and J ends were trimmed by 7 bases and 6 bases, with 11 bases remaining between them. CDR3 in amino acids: CSGREYDTQYF. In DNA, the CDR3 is TGCAGCGGCAGGGAATACGATACGCAGTATTTT.

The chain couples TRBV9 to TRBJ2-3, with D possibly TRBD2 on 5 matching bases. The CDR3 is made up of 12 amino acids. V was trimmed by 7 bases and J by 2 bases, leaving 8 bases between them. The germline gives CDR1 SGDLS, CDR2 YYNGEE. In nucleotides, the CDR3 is TGTGCCAGCGAGGGCGCCACAGATACGCAGTATTTT. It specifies CASEGATDTQYF.

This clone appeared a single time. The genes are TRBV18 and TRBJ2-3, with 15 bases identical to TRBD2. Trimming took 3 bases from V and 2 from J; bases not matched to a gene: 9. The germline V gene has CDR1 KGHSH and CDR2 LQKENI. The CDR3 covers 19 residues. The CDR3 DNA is TGTGCCAGCTCACCGTCCACCGGGACTAGCGGGGGGATCACAGATACGCAGTATTTT. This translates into CASSPSTGTSGGITDTQYF.

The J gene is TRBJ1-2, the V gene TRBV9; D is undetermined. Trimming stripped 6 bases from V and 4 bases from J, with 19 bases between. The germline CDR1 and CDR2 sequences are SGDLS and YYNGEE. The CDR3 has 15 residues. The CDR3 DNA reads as TGTGCCAGCACCTCTTCGGCGGCGGGGAGCTATGGCTACACCTTC. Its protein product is CASTSSAAGSYGYTF.

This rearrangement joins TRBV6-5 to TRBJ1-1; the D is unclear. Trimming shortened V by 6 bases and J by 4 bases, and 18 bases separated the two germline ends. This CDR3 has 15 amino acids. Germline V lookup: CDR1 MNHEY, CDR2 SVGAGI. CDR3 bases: TGTGCCAGCAGAGCCCCCCTGACGGGTTTCACTGAAGCTTTCTTT. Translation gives CASRAPLTGFTEAFF.

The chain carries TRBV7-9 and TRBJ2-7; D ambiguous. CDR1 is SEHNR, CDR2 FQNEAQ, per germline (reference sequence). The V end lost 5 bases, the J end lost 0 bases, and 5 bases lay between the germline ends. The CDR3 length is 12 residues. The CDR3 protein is CASSASSYEQYF. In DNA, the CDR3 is TGTGCCAGCAGCGCTAGCTCCTACGAGCAGTACTTC.

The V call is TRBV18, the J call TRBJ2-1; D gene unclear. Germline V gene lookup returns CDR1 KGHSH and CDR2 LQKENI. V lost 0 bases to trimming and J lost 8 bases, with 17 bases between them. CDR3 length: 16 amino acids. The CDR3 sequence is CASSPPGGSRLDEQFF. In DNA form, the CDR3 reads TGTGCCAGCTCACCACCGGGTGGTTCCCGCCTAGATGAGCAGTTCTTC.

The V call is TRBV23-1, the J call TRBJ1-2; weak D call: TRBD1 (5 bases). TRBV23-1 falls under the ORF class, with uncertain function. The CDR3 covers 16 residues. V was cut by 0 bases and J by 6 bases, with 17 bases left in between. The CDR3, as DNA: TGCGCCAGCAGTCAATCAGAGGGACTGCCTTGGGATGGCTACACCTTC. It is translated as CASSQSEGLPWDGYTF.

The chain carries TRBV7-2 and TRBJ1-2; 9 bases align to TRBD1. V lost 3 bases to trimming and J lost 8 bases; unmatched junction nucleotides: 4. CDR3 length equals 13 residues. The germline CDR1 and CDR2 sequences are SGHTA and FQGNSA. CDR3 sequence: CASSLGTGIGYTF. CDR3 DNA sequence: TGTGCCAGCAGCTTGGGGACAGGGATCGGCTACACCTTC.

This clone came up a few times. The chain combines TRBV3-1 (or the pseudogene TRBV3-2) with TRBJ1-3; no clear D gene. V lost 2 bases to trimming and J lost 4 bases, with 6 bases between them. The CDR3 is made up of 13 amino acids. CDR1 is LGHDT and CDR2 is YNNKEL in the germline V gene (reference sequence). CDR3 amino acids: CASSQRGGNTIYF. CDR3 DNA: TGTGCCAGCAGCCAAAGAGGGGGAAACACCATATATTTT.

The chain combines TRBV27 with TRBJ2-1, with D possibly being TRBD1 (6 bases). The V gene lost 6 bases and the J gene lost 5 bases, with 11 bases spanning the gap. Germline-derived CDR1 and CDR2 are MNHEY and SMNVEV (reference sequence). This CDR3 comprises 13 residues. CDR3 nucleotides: TGTGCCAGCAGCCTACAGGGAAACAATGAGCAGTTCTTC. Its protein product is CASSLQGNNEQFF.

Here the CDR3 reads CASSSPPTNQNGYTF. CDR3 DNA: TGCGCCAGCAGCTCCCCTCCGACAAACCAGAATGGCTACACCTTC. The chain recombines TRBV5-1 with TRBJ1-2; D gene unclear. The CDR3 spans 15 residues. CDR1 and CDR2 from the germline V gene are SGHRS and YFSETQ. The V end was cut by 3 bases, the J end by 6 bases, with 18 bases between.

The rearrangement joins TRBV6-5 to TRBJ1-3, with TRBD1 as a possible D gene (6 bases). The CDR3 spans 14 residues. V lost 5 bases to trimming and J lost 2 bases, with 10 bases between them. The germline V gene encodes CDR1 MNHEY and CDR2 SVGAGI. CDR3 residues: CASSRGGPGNTIYF. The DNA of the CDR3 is TGTGCCAGCAGTAGGGGGGGACCTGGAAACACCATATATTTT.

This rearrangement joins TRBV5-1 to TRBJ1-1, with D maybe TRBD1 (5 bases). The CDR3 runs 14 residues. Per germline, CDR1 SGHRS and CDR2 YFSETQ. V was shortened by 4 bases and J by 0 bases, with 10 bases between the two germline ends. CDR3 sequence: CASSEETVNTEAFF. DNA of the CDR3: TGCGCCAGCAGCGAGGAGACAGTGAACACTGAAGCTTTCTTT.

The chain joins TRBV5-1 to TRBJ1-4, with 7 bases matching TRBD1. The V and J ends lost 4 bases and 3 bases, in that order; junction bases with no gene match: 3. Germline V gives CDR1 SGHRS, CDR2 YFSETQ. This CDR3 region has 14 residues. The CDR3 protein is CASSPGQPNEKLFF. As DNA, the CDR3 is TGCGCCAGCAGCCCGGGACAGCCTAATGAAAAACTGTTTTTT.

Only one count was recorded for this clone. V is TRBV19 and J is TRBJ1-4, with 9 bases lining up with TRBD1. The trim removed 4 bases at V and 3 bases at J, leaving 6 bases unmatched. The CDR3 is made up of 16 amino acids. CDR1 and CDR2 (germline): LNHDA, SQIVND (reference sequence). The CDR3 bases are TGTGCCAGTAGTAGCACAGGGGGCGGATCTAATGAAAAACTGTTTTTT. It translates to CASSSTGGGSNEKLFF.

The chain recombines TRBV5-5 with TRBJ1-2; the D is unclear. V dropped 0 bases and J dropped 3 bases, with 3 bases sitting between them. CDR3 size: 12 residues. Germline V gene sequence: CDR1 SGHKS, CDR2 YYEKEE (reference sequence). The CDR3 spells CASSLGDYGYTF. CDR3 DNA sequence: TGTGCCAGCAGCTTGGGCGACTATGGCTACACCTTC.

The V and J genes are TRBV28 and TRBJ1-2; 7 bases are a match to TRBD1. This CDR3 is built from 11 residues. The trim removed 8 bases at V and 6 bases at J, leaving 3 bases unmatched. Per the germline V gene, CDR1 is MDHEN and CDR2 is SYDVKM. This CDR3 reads CASADRDGYTF. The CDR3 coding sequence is TGTGCCAGCGCCGACAGGGATGGCTACACCTTC.

Here the CDR3 reads CASSALATDTQYF. Written as DNA, the CDR3 is TGTGCCAGTAGCGCTCTGGCCACAGATACGCAGTATTTT. The chain couples TRBV19 to TRBJ2-3, with D hard to call. V lost 6 bases, J lost 2 bases, and 9 bases lay in between. CDR3 size: 13 residues. The germline V gene encodes CDR1 LNHDA and CDR2 SQIVND (reference sequence).

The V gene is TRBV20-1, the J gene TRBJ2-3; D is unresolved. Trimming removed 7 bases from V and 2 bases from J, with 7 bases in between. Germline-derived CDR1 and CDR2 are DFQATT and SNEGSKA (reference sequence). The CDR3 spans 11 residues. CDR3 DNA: TGCAGTGTCCCCCTCACAGATACGCAGTATTTT. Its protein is CSVPLTDTQYF.

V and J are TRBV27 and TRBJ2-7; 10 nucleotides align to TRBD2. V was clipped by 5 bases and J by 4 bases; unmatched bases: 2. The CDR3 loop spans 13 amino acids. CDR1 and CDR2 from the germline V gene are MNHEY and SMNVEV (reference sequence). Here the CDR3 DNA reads TGTGCCAGCAGTCAGCGGGGGGGTTACGAGCAGTACTTC. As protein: CASSQRGGYEQYF.

Here the CDR3 reads CASSIGTSWIQNEQFF. CDR3 coding DNA: TGTGCCAGTAGTATTGGGACTAGCTGGATCCAGAATGAGCAGTTCTTC. This chain links TRBV19 with TRBJ2-1, with TRBD2 identical over 9 bases. The CDR3 contains 16 residues. The germline gives CDR1 LNHDA, CDR2 SQIVND (reference sequence). The V gene end was trimmed by 3 bases and the J gene end by 7 bases; junction bases not matched to a gene: 10.